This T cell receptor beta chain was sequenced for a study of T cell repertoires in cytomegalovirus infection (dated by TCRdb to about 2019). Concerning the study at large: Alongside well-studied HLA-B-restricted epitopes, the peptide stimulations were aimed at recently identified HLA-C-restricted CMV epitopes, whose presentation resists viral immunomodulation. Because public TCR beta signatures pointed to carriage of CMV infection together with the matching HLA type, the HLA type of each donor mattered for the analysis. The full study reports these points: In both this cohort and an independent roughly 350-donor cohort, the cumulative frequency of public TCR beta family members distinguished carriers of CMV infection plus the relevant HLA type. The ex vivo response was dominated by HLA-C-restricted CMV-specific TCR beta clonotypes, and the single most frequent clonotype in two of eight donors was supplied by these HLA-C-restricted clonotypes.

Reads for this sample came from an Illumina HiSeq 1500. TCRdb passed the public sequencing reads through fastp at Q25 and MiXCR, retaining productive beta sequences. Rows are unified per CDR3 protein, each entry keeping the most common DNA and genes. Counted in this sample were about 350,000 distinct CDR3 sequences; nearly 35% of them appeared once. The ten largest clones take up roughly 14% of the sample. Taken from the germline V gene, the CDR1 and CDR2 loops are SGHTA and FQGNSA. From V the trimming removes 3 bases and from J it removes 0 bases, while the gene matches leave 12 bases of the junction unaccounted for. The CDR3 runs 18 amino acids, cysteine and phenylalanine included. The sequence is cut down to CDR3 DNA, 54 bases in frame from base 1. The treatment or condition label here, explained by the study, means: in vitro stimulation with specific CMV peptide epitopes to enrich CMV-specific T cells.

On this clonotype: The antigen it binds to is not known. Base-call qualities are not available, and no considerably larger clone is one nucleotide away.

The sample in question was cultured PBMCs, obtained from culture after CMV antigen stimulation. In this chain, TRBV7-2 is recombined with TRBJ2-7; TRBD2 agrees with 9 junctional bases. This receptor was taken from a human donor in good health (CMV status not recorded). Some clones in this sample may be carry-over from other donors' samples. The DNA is TGTGCCAGCAGCTTGGGGCGAGGCCTAGCGGGGAGCTCCTACGAGCAGTACTTC. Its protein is CASSLGRGLAGSSYEQYF. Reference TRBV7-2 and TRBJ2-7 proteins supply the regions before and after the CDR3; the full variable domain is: GAGVSQSPSNKVTEKGKDVELRCDPISGHTALYWYRQSLGQGLEFLIYFQGNSAPDKSGLPSDRFSAERTGGSVSTLTIQRTQQEDSAVYLCASSLGRGLAGSSYEQYFGPGTRLTVT.